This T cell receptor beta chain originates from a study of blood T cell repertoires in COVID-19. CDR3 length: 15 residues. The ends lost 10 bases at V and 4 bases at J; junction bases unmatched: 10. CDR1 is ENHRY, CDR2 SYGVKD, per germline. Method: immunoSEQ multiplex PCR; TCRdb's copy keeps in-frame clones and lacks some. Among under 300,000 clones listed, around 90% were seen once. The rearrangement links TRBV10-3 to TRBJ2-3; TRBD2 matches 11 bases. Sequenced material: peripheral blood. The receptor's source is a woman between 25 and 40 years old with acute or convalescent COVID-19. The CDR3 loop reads CATQQLAGGPDTQYF. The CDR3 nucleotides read TGTGCCACGCAGCAATTAGCGGGAGGGCCAGATACGCAGTATTTT.